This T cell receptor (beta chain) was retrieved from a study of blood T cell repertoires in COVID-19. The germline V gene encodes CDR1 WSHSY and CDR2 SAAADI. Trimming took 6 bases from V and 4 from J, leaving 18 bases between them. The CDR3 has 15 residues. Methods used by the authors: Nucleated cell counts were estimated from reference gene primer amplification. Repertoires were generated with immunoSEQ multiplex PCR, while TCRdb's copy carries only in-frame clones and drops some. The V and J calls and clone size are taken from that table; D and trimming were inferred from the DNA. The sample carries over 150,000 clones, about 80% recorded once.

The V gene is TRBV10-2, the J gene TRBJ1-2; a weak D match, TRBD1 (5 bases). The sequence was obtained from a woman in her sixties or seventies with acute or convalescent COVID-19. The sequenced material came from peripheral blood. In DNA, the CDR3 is TGCGCCAGCAGCCCCAAAATACGGGGACTCTATGGCTACACCTTC. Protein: CASSPKIRGLYGYTF.